This T cell receptor beta chain was documented in a study of OX40 agonist ivuxolimab in advanced cancers. The overall study: A partial response was reached by three patients: one with hepatocellular carcinoma and two with cutaneous melanoma. Broader study findings: Both blood CD4+ and CD8+ T cells showed clonal growth by week 6 at 0.1 to 3.0 mg/kg.

Germline CDR1 is SNHLY and CDR2 is FYNNEI. The CDR3 totals 14 residues. The V segment lost 8 bases and the J segment 4 bases; nucleotides outside the gene matches: 7. Generated by immunoSEQ multiplex PCR, the TCRdb table keeps only in-frame clones and is missing some. The data contain about 61,000 clones, over 80% of them singletons. This clone has only a few counts. Its antigen is not known. The receptor was derived from an adult with an advanced solid tumor such as melanoma, head and neck, liver or kidney cancer. This sequence joins TRBV2 and TRBJ1-4; 7 bases align to TRBD1. Source: CD4+ or CD8+ T cells sorted from blood, taken in a trial of the OX40 agonist ivuxolimab. The CDR3: CASGHRGDNEKLFF. CDR3 nucleotide sequence: TGTGCCAGCGGGCACAGGGGTGATAATGAAAAACTGTTTTTT.